This is a list of T cell receptor beta chains from one sample in a study of blood T cell repertoires in COVID-19. This table comes from immunoSEQ multiplex PCR, and its TCRdb copy is limited to in-frame clones, with some not included. The table has 150,000 to 200,000 clones, approximately 80% seen once; the top ten hold approximately 10%. The sequencing input was peripheral blood. The receptors here all came from a human donor in a cohort sampled during active COVID-19. Each CDR3 is given with its conserved first and last residue. Each record gives: CDR3 DNA, CDR3 protein, V gene, clone size, D gene, J gene. D genes are given only for firm matches. Only part of the rows carry a size: once, few, many, or a class if the clone is expanded.

CDR3nt: TGTGCCAGCAGTTTAGGTGGGGCAGGTGAGCAGTTCTTC
CDR3aa: CASSLGGAGEQFF
v_gene: TRBV12-3/TRBV12-4
abundance: NA
d_gene: NA
j_gene: TRBJ2-1

CDR3nt: TGCGCCAGCAGCTTGGAAGGGGGTGAAGCTTTCTTT
CDR3aa: CASSLEGGEAFF
v_gene: TRBV5-1
abundance: few
d_gene: NA
j_gene: TRBJ1-1

CDR3nt: TGTGCCAGTAGTAGGGCTAGCGGGAGGGGCAATGAGCAGTTCTTC
CDR3aa: CASSRASGRGNEQFF
v_gene: TRBV19
abundance: NA
d_gene: TRBD2
j_gene: TRBJ2-1

CDR3nt: TGTGCCAGCAGGACAGGGGGATCTGGGGCCAACGTCCTGACTTTC
CDR3aa: CASRTGGSGANVLTF
v_gene: TRBV28
abundance: NA
d_gene: TRBD1
j_gene: TRBJ2-6

CDR3nt: TGTGCCAGCAGCTTAGGGGGAGCGGGGGACGCCTACATTCAGTACTTC
CDR3aa: CASSLGGAGDAYIQYF
v_gene: TRBV7-4
abundance: NA
d_gene: TRBD2
j_gene: TRBJ2-4

CDR3nt: TGTGCCAGCAGCTTAGTCGAGGGTGGTGGCACTTCTATAGAGCAGTACTTC
CDR3aa: CASSLVEGGGTSIEQYF
v_gene: TRBV7-2
abundance: NA
d_gene: NA
j_gene: TRBJ2-7

CDR3nt: TGTGCCAGTACGGAAGTGGCTGGCGGCGGCTACACCTTC
CDR3aa: CASTEVAGGGYTF
v_gene: TRBV6-6
abundance: NA
d_gene: NA
j_gene: TRBJ1-2

CDR3nt: TGTGCCAGCAGCTGGGGGGTCCTCACTGAAGCTTTCTTT
CDR3aa: CASSWGVLTEAFF
v_gene: TRBV5-5
abundance: once
d_gene: NA
j_gene: TRBJ1-1

CDR3nt: TGTGCCAGCAGCGGCGGAGGTGTAAATGAGCAGTTCTTC
CDR3aa: CASSGGGVNEQFF
v_gene: TRBV9
abundance: NA
d_gene: NA
j_gene: TRBJ2-1

CDR3nt: TGCAGTGCTAGTAACTGGGGACTAGCGGGGTTGGGCGGGGAGCTGTTTTTT
CDR3aa: CSASNWGLAGLGGELFF
v_gene: TRBV20-1
abundance: NA
d_gene: TRBD2
j_gene: TRBJ2-2

CDR3nt: TGTGCCAGCAGCCGGGCGGGAAGGGACAATCAGCCCCAGCATTTT
CDR3aa: CASSRAGRDNQPQHF
v_gene: TRBV3-1/TRBV3-2
abundance: few
d_gene: NA
j_gene: TRBJ1-5

CDR3nt: TGTGCCAGCAGCGCCCCGGCCGGGACAGGGGTCGAGCAGTACTTC
CDR3aa: CASSAPAGTGVEQYF
v_gene: TRBV13
abundance: NA
d_gene: TRBD1
j_gene: TRBJ2-7

CDR3nt: TGCGCCAGCAGCCCTTTTCCGGGACAGGGGGAATACGAGCAGTACTTC
CDR3aa: CASSPFPGQGEYEQYF
v_gene: TRBV10-2
abundance: NA
d_gene: TRBD1
j_gene: TRBJ2-7

CDR3nt: TGTGCCAGTAGGGCACCTTCTCAAGAGACCCAGTACTTC
CDR3aa: CASRAPSQETQYF
v_gene: TRBV19
abundance: NA
d_gene: NA
j_gene: TRBJ2-5

CDR3nt: TGTGCCAGCAGCTCGACAGGAGTCAACTATGGCTACACCTTC
CDR3aa: CASSSTGVNYGYTF
v_gene: TRBV6-2/TRBV6-3
abundance: NA
d_gene: NA
j_gene: TRBJ1-2

CDR3nt: TGCGCCAGCAGCTCTGGGGGCCTCGCCGGATACATTCAGTACTTC
CDR3aa: CASSSGGLAGYIQYF
v_gene: TRBV5-1
abundance: NA
d_gene: NA
j_gene: TRBJ2-4

CDR3nt: TGTGCCACCAGCAGAGCCCCGACAGGGAACACCGGGGAGCTGTTTTTT
CDR3aa: CATSRAPTGNTGELFF
v_gene: TRBV15
abundance: NA
d_gene: NA
j_gene: TRBJ2-2

CDR3nt: TGTGCCAGCAGTGAAGTTGTTTTGGGGGGATCACCCCTCCACTTT
CDR3aa: CASSEVVLGGSPLHF
v_gene: TRBV6-1
abundance: few
d_gene: NA
j_gene: TRBJ1-6

CDR3nt: TGTGCCACCAGCAGGACAGCAACTAATGAAAAACTGTTTTTT
CDR3aa: CATSRTATNEKLFF
v_gene: TRBV15
abundance: NA
d_gene: NA
j_gene: TRBJ1-4

CDR3nt: TGCGCCAGCAGCCAAGTGGGACACGAGCAAGAGACCCAGTACTTC
CDR3aa: CASSQVGHEQETQYF
v_gene: TRBV4-1
abundance: NA
d_gene: NA
j_gene: TRBJ2-5

CDR3nt: TGCGCCAGCAGCCCCCCTCAGGGAAGGGCCAACGTCCTGACTTTC
CDR3aa: CASSPPQGRANVLTF
v_gene: TRBV5-1
abundance: few
d_gene: NA
j_gene: TRBJ2-6

CDR3nt: TGTGCCAGCAGTTTGCGGACAGGGGGCTCTGGAAACACCATATATTTT
CDR3aa: CASSLRTGGSGNTIYF
v_gene: TRBV27
abundance: NA
d_gene: TRBD1
j_gene: TRBJ1-3

CDR3nt: TGTGTCAGCAACCCGGGCGCGGGCAAAAACATTCAGTACTTC
CDR3aa: CVSNPGAGKNIQYF
v_gene: TRBV5-5
abundance: NA
d_gene: NA
j_gene: TRBJ2-4

CDR3nt: TGTGCCAGCAGCCCGCTCGGCAGGGGGTCGGGCTATAGCAATCAGCCCCAGCATTTT
CDR3aa: CASSPLGRGSGYSNQPQHF
v_gene: TRBV7-2
abundance: once
d_gene: TRBD1
j_gene: TRBJ1-5

CDR3nt: TGTGCCAGCAGCTTAGGGGACAGGGGCCAAGAGACCCAGTACTTC
CDR3aa: CASSLGDRGQETQYF
v_gene: TRBV11-3
abundance: NA
d_gene: TRBD1
j_gene: TRBJ2-5

CDR3nt: TGTGCCAGCAGTTACTCGGCGGGGGGTCCGTGGGAGCTGTTTTTT
CDR3aa: CASSYSAGGPWELFF
v_gene: TRBV6-5
abundance: NA
d_gene: TRBD2
j_gene: TRBJ2-2

CDR3nt: TGTGCCAGCAGTCAGACTAGCGGGGGGGCTTATACGCAGTATTTT
CDR3aa: CASSQTSGGAYTQYF
v_gene: TRBV28
abundance: NA
d_gene: TRBD2
j_gene: TRBJ2-3

CDR3nt: TGCGCCAGCAGCCCGCTAGGGGGCGCTGGCAAAAACATTCAGTACTTC
CDR3aa: CASSPLGGAGKNIQYF
v_gene: TRBV4-3
abundance: NA
d_gene: TRBD1
j_gene: TRBJ2-4

CDR3nt: TGCGCCAGCAGCTTGCTTAGCGGGAGCACCGGGGAGCTGTTTTTT
CDR3aa: CASSLLSGSTGELFF
v_gene: TRBV5-1
abundance: NA
d_gene: TRBD2
j_gene: TRBJ2-2

CDR3nt: TGTGCCAGCAGCTTAAAGCTATCCTACAATGAGCAGTTCTTC
CDR3aa: CASSLKLSYNEQFF
v_gene: TRBV11-2
abundance: NA
d_gene: NA
j_gene: TRBJ2-1

CDR3nt: TGTGCCAGCAGTTACTCGATAGTCCACAATGAGCAGTTCTTC
CDR3aa: CASSYSIVHNEQFF
v_gene: TRBV6-5
abundance: NA
d_gene: NA
j_gene: TRBJ2-1

CDR3nt: TGTGCCAGCAACTCCGCCTACGAGCAGTACTTC
CDR3aa: CASNSAYEQYF
v_gene: TRBV5-6
abundance: NA
d_gene: NA
j_gene: TRBJ2-7